These 30 T cell receptor beta chains were all obtained from the same sample, sequenced in a study of cytomegalovirus exposure and HLA in healthy donors. The PCR had 60 Vbeta and 13 Jbeta primers. The method was immunoSEQ multiplex PCR; TCRdb's version includes in-frame clones alone and lacks a portion of them. The data hold under 200,000 clones, with roughly 80% observed a single time. Sequenced: PBMCs. The receptors shown here come from a male donor in good health and CMV-seropositive.

The J gene is TRBJ1-1, the V gene TRBV30, with D possibly matching TRBD1 (5 bases). CDR1 is GTSNPN, CDR2 SVGIG, per germline (reference sequence). V was pared by 4 bases and J by 1 base, with 13 bases between. The CDR3 has 14 amino acids. CDR3: CAWKVETENTEAFF. As DNA, the CDR3 is TGTGCCTGGAAAGTGGAGACAGAGAACACTGAAGCTTTCTTT.

The rearrangement links TRBV4-2 to TRBJ2-3, with TRBD2 identical over 13 bases. This CDR3 has 16 residues. Germline V gene data show CDR1 as LGHNA and CDR2 as YNFKEQ. The V and J ends lost 4 bases and 5 bases, in that order; junction bases with no gene match: 6. The CDR3 coding sequence is TGTGCCAGCAGCCCAGGACTAGCGGGAGCGGGAGATACGCAGTATTTT. Amino acid sequence: CASSPGLAGAGDTQYF.

A single count supports this clone. This rearrangement joins TRBV5-4 to TRBJ2-2, with no clear D. V gave up 3 bases and J gave up 5 bases, with 5 bases separating them. In germline, CDR1 is SGHNT, CDR2 YYREEE (reference sequence). The CDR3 runs to 12 residues. CDR3 coding DNA: TGTGCCAGCAGCTCGTATACCGGGGAGCTGTTTTTT. Protein product: CASSSYTGELFF.

This chain connects TRBV19 to TRBJ2-7; TRBD2 agrees at 12 bases. The CDR3 totals 15 residues. The V segment lost 9 bases and the J segment 5 bases; nucleotides outside the gene matches: 11. Germline CDR1 reads LNHDA; CDR2 reads SQIVND (reference sequence). CDR3 region: CASASLTSGSHEQYF. The CDR3 nucleotides read TGTGCCAGCGCTTCCTTGACTAGCGGGAGCCACGAGCAGTACTTC.

On this clone itself: The junction departs from germline at one end; a sequencing error may be responsible. The chain carries TRBV10-3 and TRBJ1-2; D call uncertain. Germline V gene sequence: CDR1 ENHRY, CDR2 SYGVKD. The CDR3 extends over 12 amino acids. The CDR3 region is CAINEGEHGYTF. CDR3 bases: TGTGCCATCAATGAGGGAGAGCATGGCTACACCTTC.

V and J are TRBV7-9 and TRBJ1-1, with D perhaps matching TRBD1 (6 bases). CDR1 SEHNR and CDR2 FQNEAQ come from the germline V gene (reference sequence). The CDR3 has 16 amino acids. The V gene lost 2 bases and the J gene lost 0 bases, with 13 bases spanning the gap. The CDR3 is CASSLIPQGLNTEAFF. Written as DNA, the CDR3 is TGTGCCAGCAGCTTAATCCCACAGGGACTGAACACTGAAGCTTTCTTT.

The gene calls are TRBV7-8 and TRBJ2-7; TRBD2 matches 7 bases. The trim removed 4 bases at V and 3 bases at J, leaving 12 bases unmatched. The CDR3 is made up of 16 amino acids. Germline lookup yields CDR1 SGHVS and CDR2 FQNEAQ. CDR3 sequence: CASSSGLSWGGYEQYF. The DNA of the CDR3 is TGTGCCAGCAGCTCAGGATTATCGTGGGGGGGCTACGAGCAGTACTTC.

The J gene is TRBJ2-7, the V gene TRBV4-1; 7 nucleotides match TRBD1. The CDR3 is made up of 14 amino acids. With 1 base clipped from V and 1 base from J, the junction kept 1 base outside the gene matches. The germline V gene has CDR1 MGHRA and CDR2 YSYEKL. The CDR3 DNA follows: TGCGCCAGCAGCCAAGCGACAGGGTCCTACGAGCAGTACTTC. It codes for CASSQATGSYEQYF.

The rearrangement joins TRBV23-1 to TRBJ1-2, with D perhaps matching TRBD1 (6 bases). TRBV23-1 is an ORF, and what it does is uncertain. The V end was cut by 6 bases, the J end by 5 bases, with 13 bases between. This CDR3 has 13 amino acids. The DNA of the CDR3 is TGCGCCAGCAGAACTACAGGGACGTATGGCTACACCTTC. This sequence encodes CASRTTGTYGYTF.

In this sample, this clone turned up once. The genes are TRBV30 and TRBJ2-3, with TRBD2 identical over 10 bases. Germline V gene data show CDR1 as GTSNPN and CDR2 as SVGIG (reference sequence). Germline trimming cut 0 bases from V and 7 bases from J; bases unmatched to any gene: 7. CDR3 length equals 15 residues. The CDR3 region is CAWSVKAGGLNTQYF. The CDR3 region has the DNA TGTGCCTGGAGTGTAAAAGCGGGAGGGCTCAATACGCAGTATTTT.

The V and J genes are TRBV14 and TRBJ2-5, with 10 positions matching TRBD2. V lost 4 bases and J lost 9; bases outside the gene matches: 11. This CDR3 comprises 15 residues. Germline V gene lookup returns CDR1 SGHDN and CDR2 FVKESK. This chain's CDR3 is CASSRSASGSEAQYF. The CDR3 coding sequence is TGTGCCAGCAGCCGATCGGCTAGCGGGAGTGAGGCCCAGTACTTC.

The chain recombines TRBV6-1 with TRBJ1-2, with D possibly TRBD1 on 5 matching bases. V gave up 9 bases and J gave up 4 bases, with 15 bases separating them. From germline, CDR1 is MNHNS and CDR2 SASEGT. The CDR3 loop spans 13 amino acids. The CDR3, as DNA: TGTGCCAGTCAGGAGAGACAGACCTATGGCTACACCTTC. Protein sequence: CASQERQTYGYTF.

This clone was seen a single time. V is TRBV29-1 and J is TRBJ1-1, with D possibly being TRBD1 (6 bases). This CDR3 is built from 12 residues. Germline V CDR1 and CDR2: SQVTM, ANQGSEA. V was pared by 4 bases and J by 4 bases, with 10 bases between. CDR3 DNA: TGCAGCGTTGGGACAGATTTCACTGAAGCTTTCTTT. This gives the protein CSVGTDFTEAFF.

J is TRBJ2-4 and V is TRBV6-6; D unclear. The length of the CDR3 is 11 residues. CDR1 is MNHNY, CDR2 SVGAGI, per germline (reference sequence). The V end was cut by 10 bases, the J end by 9 bases, with 13 bases between. The CDR3 is CATHSSSIQYF. The CDR3 DNA sequence: TGTGCCACCCACTCGTCTTCCATTCAGTACTTC.

The chain links TRBV9 to TRBJ1-1; 11 bases agree with TRBD1. The CDR3 is 15 residues long. Losses at the gene ends were 2 bases for V and 4 bases for J; bases not matched to a gene: 4. From germline, CDR1 is SGDLS and CDR2 YYNGEE. For the CDR3, the DNA is TGTGCCAGCAGCGTCGGACAGGGGGCCGGCACTGAAGCTTTCTTT. Translating gives CASSVGQGAGTEAFF.

This chain joins TRBV2 and TRBJ2-5; a weak D match, TRBD2 (6 bases). Trimming took 7 bases from V and 2 from J, leaving 26 bases between them. Germline assignment: CDR1 SNHLY and CDR2 FYNNEI. This CDR3 comprises 18 residues. The CDR3 bases are TGTGCCAGCACCCTCAGTAGCGGTGTCCGGATGGCTCAAGAGACCCAGTACTTC. Translated: CASTLSSGVRMAQETQYF.

The chain joins TRBV27 to TRBJ2-7; TRBD1 aligns across 9 bases. This CDR3 comprises 16 residues. The V and J ends lost 3 bases and 3 bases, in that order; junction bases with no gene match: 9. Germline V gene sequence: CDR1 MNHEY, CDR2 SMNVEV (reference sequence). Here the CDR3 DNA reads TGTGCCAGCAGTTTGGACAGGGGATATTCAATCTACGAGCAGTACTTC. It codes for CASSLDRGYSIYEQYF.

This chain joins TRBV5-6 and TRBJ2-5, with 12 nucleotides matching TRBD2. V lost 1 base and J lost 5; bases outside the gene matches: 9. The length of the CDR3 is 17 residues. Germline loops: CDR1 SGHDT, CDR2 YYEEEE. CDR3 region: CASSLSLTSGSVETQYF. For the CDR3, the DNA is TGTGCCAGCAGCTTGAGCTTGACTAGCGGGAGCGTGGAGACCCAGTACTTC.

This chain uses TRBV18 with TRBJ2-1; 9 bases agree with TRBD2. This CDR3 contains 15 residues. The V segment lost 5 bases and the J segment 0 bases; nucleotides outside the gene matches: 2. Germline V gene data show CDR1 as KGHSH and CDR2 as LQKENI. The DNA of the CDR3 is TGTGCCAGCTCAGTTAGCGGGAGCTCCTACAATGAGCAGTTCTTC. Translated, it gives CASSVSGSSYNEQFF.

J is TRBJ1-2 and V is TRBV27; 9 bases match TRBD1. Germline V lookup: CDR1 MNHEY, CDR2 SMNVEV (reference sequence). There are 15 residues in the CDR3. J lost 5 bases, V lost 4 bases, and 8 bases had no gene match. The CDR3 reads CASSSSTGGGYGYTF. The CDR3 DNA sequence: TGTGCCAGCAGTTCCTCGACAGGGGGGGGATATGGCTACACCTTC.

The chain carries TRBV6-1 and TRBJ2-7, with D possibly matching TRBD1 (6 bases). The CDR3 consists of 14 residues. CDR1 is MNHNS and CDR2 is SASEGT in the germline V gene. V was cut by 7 bases and J by 7 bases, with 20 bases left in between. The CDR3 DNA is TGTGCCAGCAACACCGGGGCAGGGGCAGGGGAGCAGTACTTC. Protein: CASNTGAGAGEQYF.

The chain joins TRBV27 to TRBJ2-7; maybe TRBD2 (5 bases). V dropped 5 bases and J dropped 5 bases, with 19 bases sitting between them. In germline, CDR1 is MNHEY, CDR2 SMNVEV (reference sequence). The CDR3 extends over 15 amino acids. The CDR3 DNA is TGTGCCAGCAGTCCGGCCGGGTTAAAGACTAACGAGCAGTACTTC. It codes for CASSPAGLKTNEQYF.

This chain joins TRBV27 and TRBJ2-5, with D perhaps TRBD1 (5 bases). The CDR3 is 14 amino acids. The V gene's germline CDR1 is MNHEY and CDR2 SMNVEV (reference sequence). V was cut by 2 bases and J by 5 bases, with 12 bases left in between. The CDR3 is CASSLGIDSETQYF. CDR3 bases: TGTGCCAGCAGTTTAGGTATAGACAGTGAGACCCAGTACTTC.

This clone was seen a single time. This chain joins TRBV2 and TRBJ1-5; D may be TRBD1 (6 bases). This CDR3 spans 15 amino acids. Germline values: CDR1 SNHLY, CDR2 FYNNEI. V dropped 7 bases and J dropped 7 bases, with 20 bases sitting between them. CDR3 sequence reads: CASMREGDLDQPQHF. The CDR3 DNA is TGTGCCAGCATGAGGGAGGGGGACTTAGACCAGCCCCAGCATTTT.

V gene TRBV6-1 combines with J gene TRBJ1-1; the match to TRBD1 covers 8 bases. With 2 bases clipped from V and 7 bases from J, the junction kept 9 bases outside the gene matches. The CDR3 consists of 15 residues. The germline V gene encodes CDR1 MNHNS and CDR2 SASEGT. CDR3 in DNA: TGTGCCAGCAGTGAATGGAGGACAGGGTCATATGAAGCTTTCTTT. Protein product: CASSEWRTGSYEAFF.

This clone has more than one count but fewer than ten. The chain carries TRBV7-4 and TRBJ1-5, with TRBD1 matching 9 bases. V lost 5 bases, J lost 1 base, and 3 bases stayed unmatched. This CDR3 has 15 amino acids. The germline V gene encodes CDR1 SGHVT and CDR2 SQSDAQ. CDR3: CASSRTGGSNQPQHF. In DNA form, the CDR3 reads TGTGCCAGCAGCCGTACAGGGGGCAGCAATCAGCCCCAGCATTTT.

This clone has only a few counts. The chain is built from TRBV10-3 and TRBJ1-2; D remains ambiguous. CDR1 and CDR2 from the germline V gene are ENHRY and SYGVKD. Trimming pared 2 bases from V and 8 bases from J, leaving 9 bases between. There are 12 residues in the CDR3. CDR3 nucleotide sequence: TGTGCCATCAGTGAGAGTCGTCAGGGCTACACCTTC. Its translation is CAISESRQGYTF.

The chain joins TRBV5-6 to TRBJ1-2; D possibly corresponds to TRBD1 (5 bases). Germline-derived CDR1 and CDR2 are SGHDT and YYEEEE. The germline V and J ends were trimmed by 5 bases and 10 bases, with 15 bases remaining between them. The CDR3 is made up of 12 amino acids. The CDR3 nucleotides read TGTGCCAGCAGGTTCACAGGATACGACTACACCTTC. Protein sequence: CASRFTGYDYTF.

The rearrangement links TRBV19 to TRBJ1-5, with TRBD1 identical over 7 bases. Germline V gene lookup returns CDR1 LNHDA and CDR2 SQIVND (reference sequence). The CDR3 sequence is 15 residues long. The J segment lost 0 bases and the V segment lost 6 bases, leaving 5 bases of the junction unmatched. CDR3 nucleotides: TGTGCCAGTAGAAGGGACAGTCCTAGCAATCAGCCCCAGCATTTT. Translation gives CASRRDSPSNQPQHF.

The chain couples TRBV5-1 to TRBJ1-1; 12 bases map to TRBD1. The V and J ends lost 0 bases and 7 bases, in that order; junction bases with no gene match: 7. From germline, CDR1 is SGHRS and CDR2 YFSETQ. The CDR3 has 16 residues. CDR3 residues: CASSLEGQGALVEAFF. The CDR3 DNA sequence: TGCGCCAGCAGCTTGGAGGGACAGGGGGCTCTTGTTGAAGCTTTCTTT.